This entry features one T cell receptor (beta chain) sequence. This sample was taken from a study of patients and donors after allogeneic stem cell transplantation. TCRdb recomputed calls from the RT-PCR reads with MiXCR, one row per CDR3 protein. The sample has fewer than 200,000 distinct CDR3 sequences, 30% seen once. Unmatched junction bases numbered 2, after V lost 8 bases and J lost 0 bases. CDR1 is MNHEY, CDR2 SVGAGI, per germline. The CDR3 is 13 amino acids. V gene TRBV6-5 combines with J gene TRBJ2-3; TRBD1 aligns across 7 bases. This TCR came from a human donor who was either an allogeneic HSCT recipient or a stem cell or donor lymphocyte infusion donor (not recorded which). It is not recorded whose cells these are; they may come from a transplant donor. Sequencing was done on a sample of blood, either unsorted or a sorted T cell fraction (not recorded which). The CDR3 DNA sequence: TGTGCCAGCGGGGACAGCAGCACAGATACGCAGTATTTT. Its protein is CASGDSSTDTQYF.